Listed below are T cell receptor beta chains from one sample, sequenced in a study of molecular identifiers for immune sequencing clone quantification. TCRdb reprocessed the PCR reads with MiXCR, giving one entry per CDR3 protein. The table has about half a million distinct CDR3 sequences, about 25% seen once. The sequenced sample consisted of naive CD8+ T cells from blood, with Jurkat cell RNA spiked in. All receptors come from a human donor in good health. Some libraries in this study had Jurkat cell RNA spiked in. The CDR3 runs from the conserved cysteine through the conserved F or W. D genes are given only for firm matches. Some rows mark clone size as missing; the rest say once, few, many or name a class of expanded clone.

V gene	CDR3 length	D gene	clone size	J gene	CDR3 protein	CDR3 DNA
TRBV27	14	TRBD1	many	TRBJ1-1	CASSLGTGGTEAFF	TGTGCCAGCAGCTTAGGGACAGGGGGCACTGAAGCTTTCTTT
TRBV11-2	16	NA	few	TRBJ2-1	CASSLAPSGSYNEQFF	TGTGCCAGCAGCTTAGCTCCAAGCGGATCCTACAATGAGCAGTTCTTC
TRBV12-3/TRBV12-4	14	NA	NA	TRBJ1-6	CASSFRGSYSPLHF	TGTGCCAGCAGTTTTAGGGGGTCTTATTCACCCCTCCACTTT
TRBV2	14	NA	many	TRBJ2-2	CASSGGGRSGELFF	TGTGCCAGCAGTGGGGGGGGCCGCAGCGGGGAGCTGTTTTTT
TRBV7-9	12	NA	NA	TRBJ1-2	CATTGGYYGYTF	TGTGCCACCACCGGGGGTTACTATGGCTACACCTTC
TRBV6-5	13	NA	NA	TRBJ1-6	CASSYSGRSPLHF	TGTGCCAGCAGTTACTCCGGTCGTTCACCCCTCCACTTT
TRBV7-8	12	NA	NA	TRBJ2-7	CASSPWPNEQYF	TGTGCCAGCAGCCCATGGCCCAACGAGCAGTACTTC
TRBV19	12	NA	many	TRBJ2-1	CATDTGPDEQFF	TGTGCCACCGATACTGGACCCGATGAGCAGTTCTTC
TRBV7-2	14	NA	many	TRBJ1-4	CASSLVSQGEKLFF	TGTGCCAGCAGCTTAGTTAGTCAAGGGGAAAAACTGTTTTTT
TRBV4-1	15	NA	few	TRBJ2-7	CASSQGSGVPYEQYF	TGCGCCAGCAGCCAGGGGTCAGGGGTACCCTACGAGCAGTACTTC
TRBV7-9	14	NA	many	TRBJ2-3	CASSRLFKQDTQYF	TGTGCCAGCAGCCGCCTGTTCAAGCAGGATACGCAGTATTTT
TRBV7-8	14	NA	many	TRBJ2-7	CASSLGVRSYEQYF	TGTGCCAGCAGCCTAGGAGTCCGCTCCTACGAGCAGTACTTC
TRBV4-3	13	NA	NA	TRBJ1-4	CASSWADGEKLFF	TGCGCCAGCTCCTGGGCGGATGGTGAAAAACTGTTTTTT
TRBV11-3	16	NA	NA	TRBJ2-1	CASSAQTSLAYNEQFF	TGTGCCAGCAGCGCTCAGACTAGTTTGGCCTACAATGAGCAGTTCTTC
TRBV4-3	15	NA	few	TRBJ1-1	CASSPGDYLNTEAFF	TGCGCCAGCAGCCCAGGGGACTACCTGAACACTGAAGCTTTCTTT
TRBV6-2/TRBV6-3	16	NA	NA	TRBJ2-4	CASSHFGALAKNTQYF	TGTGCCAGCAGTCACTTCGGGGCCCTCGCCAAAAACACTCAGTACTTC
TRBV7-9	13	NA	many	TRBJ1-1	CASSLYAGTEAFF	TGTGCCAGCAGCTTATATGCGGGTACTGAAGCTTTCTTT
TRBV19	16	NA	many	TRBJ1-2	CASSSVPGATGYGYTF	TGTGCCAGTAGCTCGGTCCCCGGGGCAACCGGCTATGGCTACACCTTC
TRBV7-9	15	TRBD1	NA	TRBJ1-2	CASGLPGQANYGYTF	TGTGCCAGCGGCTTACCAGGACAGGCTAACTATGGCTACACCTTC
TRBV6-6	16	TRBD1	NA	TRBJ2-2	CASSYGTGEHTGELFF	TGTGCCAGCAGTTACGGGACAGGGGAACACACCGGGGAGCTGTTTTTT
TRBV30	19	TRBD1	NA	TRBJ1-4	CAWGVLGGTGPGRDEKLFF	TGTGCCTGGGGTGTACTGGGAGGGACAGGGCCCGGCAGGGATGAAAAGCTGTTTTTT
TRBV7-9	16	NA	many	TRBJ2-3	CASSLFPGASTDTQYF	TGTGCCAGCAGCTTATTTCCAGGGGCGAGCACAGATACGCAGTATTTT
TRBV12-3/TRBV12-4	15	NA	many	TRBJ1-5	CASSLGVDSNQPQHF	TGTGCCAGCAGTTTAGGCGTCGATAGCAATCAGCCCCAGCATTTT
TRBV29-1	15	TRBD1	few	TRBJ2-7	CSVEEDGTGSYEQYF	TGCAGCGTTGAAGAAGACGGGACAGGGAGCTACGAGCAGTACTTC
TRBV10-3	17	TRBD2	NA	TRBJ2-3	CAIRELAGGLGTDTQYF	TGTGCCATCAGGGAACTAGCGGGAGGGCTGGGCACAGATACGCAGTATTTT
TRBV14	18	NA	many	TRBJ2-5	CASSHSLSRDFTLETQYF	TGTGCCAGCAGCCATTCCCTATCACGGGATTTCACGTTAGAGACCCAGTACTTC
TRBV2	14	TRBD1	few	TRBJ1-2	CASTILGGGRGYTF	TGTGCCAGCACTATACTAGGGGGCGGTCGTGGCTACACCTTC
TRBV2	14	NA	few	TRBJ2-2	CATNSGQDRGELFF	TGTGCCACCAACTCGGGGCAGGACCGCGGGGAGCTGTTTTTT
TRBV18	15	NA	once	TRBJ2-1	CASSPDERRRNGQFF	TGTGCCAGCTCACCGGATGAGCGGCGACGCAATGGGCAGTTCTTC
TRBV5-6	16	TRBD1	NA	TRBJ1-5	CASSLATGEGSQPQHF	TGTGCCAGCAGCTTGGCGACAGGGGAAGGTAGTCAGCCCCAGCATTTT
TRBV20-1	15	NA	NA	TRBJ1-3	CSARDRWGSGNTVYF	NA
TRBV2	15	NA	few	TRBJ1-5	CASSDQASSNQPQHF	TGTGCCAGCAGTGACCAGGCAAGTAGCAATCAGCCCCAGCATTTT
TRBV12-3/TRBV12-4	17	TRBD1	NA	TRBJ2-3	CASSKGQMFTDTDTQYF	TGTGCCAGCAGCAAGGGACAGATGTTTACGGACACAGATACGCAGTATTTT
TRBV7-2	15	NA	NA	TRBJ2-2	CASSHRDTLTGELFF	TGTGCCAGCAGCCACCGGGACACCCTCACCGGGGAGCTGTTTTTT
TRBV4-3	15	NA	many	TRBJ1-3	CASSQEADSGNTIYF	TGCGCCAGCAGCCAAGAGGCAGACTCTGGAAACACCATATATTTT
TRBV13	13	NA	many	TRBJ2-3	CASSHYSADTQYF	TGTGCCAGCAGCCATTACAGCGCAGATACGCAGTATTTT
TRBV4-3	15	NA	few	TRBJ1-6	CASSQEAGDNSPLHF	TGCGCCAGCAGCCAAGAGGCAGGGGATAATTCACCCCTCCACTTT
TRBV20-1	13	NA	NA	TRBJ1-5	CSADPGGRQPQHF	TGCAGTGCTGACCCGGGGGGCCGGCAGCCCCAGCATTTT
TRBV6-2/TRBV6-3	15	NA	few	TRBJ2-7	CASSYHVGDAYEQYF	TGTGCCAGCAGTTACCACGTAGGGGACGCCTACGAGCAGTACTTC
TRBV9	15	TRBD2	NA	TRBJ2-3	CASSFTSGGGDTQYF	TGTGCCAGCAGTTTTACTAGCGGGGGTGGAGATACGCAGTATTTT
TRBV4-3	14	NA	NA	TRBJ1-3	CASSARDIGNTIYF	TGCGCCAGCAGCGCCAGGGACATCGGAAACACCATATATTTT
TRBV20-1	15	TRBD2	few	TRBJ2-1	CSARVGGRAGNEQFF	TGCAGTGCTAGAGTAGGCGGGAGGGCCGGAAATGAGCAGTTCTTC
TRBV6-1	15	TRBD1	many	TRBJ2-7	CASSHWTGGGREQYF	TGTGCCAGCAGCCACTGGACAGGAGGAGGAAGGGAGCAGTACTTC
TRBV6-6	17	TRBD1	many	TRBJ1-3	CASSYRGQGEAGNTIYF	TGTGCCAGCAGTTACAGGGGACAGGGGGAGGCTGGAAACACCATATATTTT